The present T cell receptor beta chain was sequenced within a study of monozygotic twins with inflammatory bowel disease. TCRdb processed the 5' RACE reads again and assigns one entry to each CDR3 protein, with no DNA. Recorded for this sample: just over 300,000 distinct CDR3 sequences. Germline-derived CDR1 and CDR2 are SGHTA and FQGNSA. The CDR3 is made up of 16 amino acids. Specimen: blood. The rearrangement uses TRBV7-2 and TRBJ2-7; TCRdb picks TRBD2, but there is no DNA to check that call. This sequence was found in a human donor with ulcerative colitis or Crohn's disease, or a healthy co-twin of an affected twin (not recorded which). CDR3 residues: CASSLAVGAGGYEQYF.